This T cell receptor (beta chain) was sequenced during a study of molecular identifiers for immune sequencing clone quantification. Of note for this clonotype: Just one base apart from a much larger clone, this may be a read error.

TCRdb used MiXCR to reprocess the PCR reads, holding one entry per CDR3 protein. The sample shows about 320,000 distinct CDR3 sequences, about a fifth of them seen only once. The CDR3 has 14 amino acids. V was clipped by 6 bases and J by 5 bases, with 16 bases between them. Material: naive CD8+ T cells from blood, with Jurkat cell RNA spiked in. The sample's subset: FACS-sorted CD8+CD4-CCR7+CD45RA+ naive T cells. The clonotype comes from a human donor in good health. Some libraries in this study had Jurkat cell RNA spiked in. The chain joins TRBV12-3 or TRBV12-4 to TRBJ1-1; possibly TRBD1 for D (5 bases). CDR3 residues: CASRPGAAVTEAFF. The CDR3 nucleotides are TGTGCCAGCAGGCCTGGGGCGGCAGTAACTGAAGCTTTCTTT.